The rows below give T cell receptor beta chains drawn from one sample of a study of identical twins. TCRdb reprocessed the 5' RACE reads via MiXCR and lists one record per CDR3 protein. This table has around 690,000 distinct CDR3 sequences, around 20% appearing once. These data were likewise used in another study, on T cells expressing NK-cell markers.

The sequenced sample consisted of PBMCs. Receptors originate from a woman under 30 in good health. Each CDR3 is given with its conserved first and last residue. A D gene is named only where the DNA matches it firmly. Not every row has a clone size; where given, it reads once, few, many or a size class.

TRBJ1-2,NA,many,15,TRBV12-3/TRBV12-4,TGTGCCAGCAGTTTTTTCCCGTCCTCTAACTATGGCTACACCTTC,CASSFFPSSNYGYTF
TRBJ2-1,NA,NA,14,TRBV6-4,TGTGCCAGCAGTGACTCGACCGAGGGGAGGGAGCAGTTCTTC,CASSDSTEGREQFF
TRBJ2-3,NA,few,15,TRBV28,TGTGCCAGCAGTCCAGGGACGGTTGACACAGATACGCAGTATTTT,CASSPGTVDTDTQYF
TRBJ2-1,TRBD2,NA,16,TRBV15,TGTGCCACCAGCAGAGGGACTAGCGGATACTACAATGAGCAGTTCTTC,CATSRGTSGYYNEQFF
TRBJ2-1,NA,few,16,TRBV9,TGTGCCAGCAGCGCCGGAGGGGCCTTACTAGGCCATGAGCAGTTCTTC,CASSAGGALLGHEQFF
TRBJ2-5,NA,NA,13,TRBV12-3/TRBV12-4,TGTGCCAGCAGTTCCGAGACTCGGGAGACCCAGTACTTC,CASSSETRETQYF
TRBJ2-3,NA,NA,14,TRBV4-3,TGCGCCAGCAGCCAGTTCTCGAGACCAGATACGCAGTATTTT,CASSQFSRPDTQYF
TRBJ2-7,NA,few,17,TRBV11-2,TGTGCCAGCAGCTCCTTAGTCCGGACCTCGACGACTTACGAGCAGTACTTC,CASSSLVRTSTTYEQYF
TRBJ2-1,NA,few,11,TRBV29-1,TGCAGCGTTGGGTGGTTGAATGAGCAGTTCTTC,CSVGWLNEQFF
TRBJ2-1,NA,NA,14,TRBV19,TGTGCCAGTAGTACGGGCAGCTCCTACAATGAGCAGTTCTTC,CASSTGSSYNEQFF
TRBJ2-5,NA,NA,14,TRBV9,TGTGCCAGCAGCGGTAGCGGAAGCCAAGAGACCCAGTACTTC,CASSGSGSQETQYF
TRBJ2-7,TRBD2,few,15,TRBV10-2,TGCGCCAGCAAGGAGCACAGCGGGACCGCTCGTGAGCAGTACTTC,CASKEHSGTAREQYF
TRBJ2-7,TRBD2,NA,16,TRBV12-3/TRBV12-4,TGTGCCAGCAGCCCCTCTGAGCGGGAGGGAACCTACGAGCAGTACTTC,CASSPSEREGTYEQYF
TRBJ2-1,NA,NA,14,TRBV3-1,TGTGCCAGCAGCCAAGTCCCACGACGCAATGAGCAGTTCTTC,CASSQVPRRNEQFF
TRBJ1-1,NA,NA,13,TRBV6-2/TRBV6-3,TGTGCCAGCAGTTATCCGGACAGTTACGAAGCTTTCTTT,CASSYPDSYEAFF
TRBJ1-5,NA,few,13,TRBV12-3/TRBV12-4,TGTGCCAGCCGAAATAGGCGCAATCAGCCCCAGCATTTT,CASRNRRNQPQHF
TRBJ1-1,NA,few,14,TRBV5-1,TGCGCCAGCAGCCTAGAGACAGCGAACACTGAAGCTTTCTTT,CASSLETANTEAFF
TRBJ2-7,NA,NA,15,TRBV18,TGTGCCAGCTCACCCCTTCTGGGCAGGGGCTACGAGCAGTACTTC,CASSPLLGRGYEQYF
TRBJ2-7,TRBD2,NA,15,TRBV7-2,TGTGCCAGCAGCTTAGAAGCGGGGGCCTCCTACGAGCAGTACTTC,CASSLEAGASYEQYF
TRBJ2-7,TRBD1,NA,14,TRBV20-1,TGCAGTGCTAGTGTGCGACAGGGGAACTACGAGCAGTACTTC,CSASVRQGNYEQYF
TRBJ2-1,NA,few,13,TRBV28,TGTGCCAGCAGTTCGCAGGGAGGAAGGGTCCACTCTTTC,CASSSQGGRVHSF
TRBJ1-6,TRBD1,NA,15,TRBV7-9,TGTGCCAGCAGCCTCTACAGGGGGTATAATTCACCCCTCCACTTT,CASSLYRGYNSPLHF
TRBJ2-1,TRBD2,few,15,TRBV6-5,TGTGCCAGCAGTTCGCCGGGACTAGCGCCCCATGAGCAGTTCTTC,CASSSPGLAPHEQFF
TRBJ1-1,TRBD1,few,17,TRBV5-5,TGTGCCAGCAGCCCGGGGACAGGGACCTCCGTGAACACTGAAGCTTTCTTT,CASSPGTGTSVNTEAFF
TRBJ1-6,NA,many,16,TRBV2,TGTGCCAGCAGTGAAAGAGACAGCTCCTATAATTCACCCCTCCACTTT,CASSERDSSYNSPLHF
TRBJ2-5,NA,NA,16,TRBV7-6,TGTGCCAGCAGCTTAGCGCTGAGTCAGTACCAAGAGACCCAGTACTTC,CASSLALSQYQETQYF
TRBJ1-3,NA,NA,16,TRBV11-2,TGTGCCAGCAGCTTTTCCGCCTACAACTCTGGAAACACCATATATTTT,CASSFSAYNSGNTIYF
TRBJ1-1,TRBD1,NA,14,TRBV25-1,TGTGCCAGCAGTGCCCAGGGGGCTGGGACTGAAGCTTTCTTT,CASSAQGAGTEAFF
TRBJ2-5,NA,NA,15,TRBV5-5,TGTGCCAGCAGTCCGGAGGGTTCAAAACTAGAGACCCAGTACTTC,CASSPEGSKLETQYF
TRBJ2-1,TRBD1,NA,15,TRBV5-1,TGCGCCAGCAGCTCGGACAGGTTGGGCTACAATGAGCAGTTCTTC,CASSSDRLGYNEQFF
TRBJ2-5,NA,few,13,TRBV15,TGTGCCACCAGCAGAGCAGGGCAAGAGACCCAGTACTTC,CATSRAGQETQYF
TRBJ1-5,NA,few,14,TRBV20-1,TGCAGTGCTACGCGTGTTACAAGCAATCAGCCCCAGCATTTT,CSATRVTSNQPQHF
TRBJ2-2,NA,NA,16,TRBV6-2/TRBV6-3,TGTGCCAGCAGTTACGGGGGGCGCTCGAACACCGGGGAGCTGTTTTTT,CASSYGGRSNTGELFF
TRBJ2-5,NA,NA,14,TRBV5-1,TGCGCCAGCAGCCCAGATAAAGGACAGCAGACCCAGTACTTC,CASSPDKGQQTQYF
TRBJ2-1,NA,NA,16,TRBV5-1,TGCGCCAGCAGCTTGTCAGGGGGGGAGGTCTACAATGAGCAGTTCTTC,CASSLSGGEVYNEQFF
TRBJ2-5,TRBD2,few,13,TRBV12-3/TRBV12-4,TGTGCCAGCACCCCGGGGGGGAGGGAGACCCAGTACTTC,CASTPGGRETQYF
TRBJ2-3,TRBD2,NA,14,TRBV5-1,TGCGCCAGCAGCGGGACTAGATTTTTTGACACGCAGTATTTT,CASSGTRFFDTQYF
TRBJ1-3,NA,many,14,TRBV20-1,TGCAGTGCTAGAGATTGGGCAGGGAGGAACACCATATATTTT,CSARDWAGRNTIYF
TRBJ2-5,NA,few,14,TRBV6-1,TGTGCCGGGGGATTGGGTACCGCCCAAGAGACCCAGTACTTC,CAGGLGTAQETQYF
TRBJ2-7,NA,few,13,TRBV4-3,TGCGCCAGCAGCCAAGAGGGCAGAGTCGAGCAGTACTTC,CASSQEGRVEQYF
TRBJ2-1,TRBD2,NA,16,TRBV20-1,TGCAGTGCTTTTAACCCGGAGGGACTAATGGACAATGAGCAGTTCTTC,CSAFNPEGLMDNEQFF
TRBJ2-7,NA,many,13,TRBV3-1,TGTGCCAGCAGCCAAGGTCAGGGCCACGAGCAGTACTTC,CASSQGQGHEQYF
TRBJ2-1,NA,few,13,TRBV29-1,TGCAGCGTTGAAGGGTTTGAGGCGGCGTGGCAGTTCTTC,CSVEGFEAAWQFF
TRBJ2-2,NA,NA,13,TRBV7-2,TGTGCCAGCAGCTTAATTATAGCCGGGGAGCTGTTTTTT,CASSLIIAGELFF
TRBJ1-4,NA,few,14,TRBV5-1,TGCGCCAGCAGCTTGGCAGCAACTAATGAAAAACTGTTTTTT,CASSLAATNEKLFF
TRBJ1-4,TRBD1,NA,13,TRBV20-1,TGCAGTGCTAGTAGACAGGGGAGTTATAAACTGTTTTTT,CSASRQGSYKLFF
TRBJ2-1,TRBD1,NA,14,TRBV5-5,TGTGCCAGCAGCCCCTGGGACAGGGAGGATGAGCAGTTCTTC,CASSPWDREDEQFF
TRBJ2-4,NA,NA,14,TRBV20-1,TGCAGTGCTAGGGGGGAGGCGGCCAAAAACATTCAGTACTTC,CSARGEAAKNIQYF
TRBJ2-7,TRBD2,few,14,TRBV6-5,TGTGCCAGCAGTTTCCTGACTAGCGGCTCCGAGCAGTACTTC,CASSFLTSGSEQYF
TRBJ1-1,NA,NA,14,TRBV6-5,TGTGCCAGCAGTTACGGTTTTCAGACCGCTGAAGCTTTCTTT,CASSYGFQTAEAFF
TRBJ2-1,NA,few,14,TRBV20-1,TGCAGTGCTGCGAATCGGGCGGGCCACAATGAGCAGTTCTTC,CSAANRAGHNEQFF
TRBJ2-1,NA,NA,12,TRBV20-1,TGCAGTGCCCCAAGGACAGAGAGTGAGCAGTTCTTC,CSAPRTESEQFF
TRBJ2-5,NA,NA,18,TRBV12-3/TRBV12-4,TGTACCTGCAGTTTAGTTCGGAGGGGTCTGCGAAAAGAGGAGACCCAGTACTTC,CTCSLVRRGLRKEETQYF
TRBJ1-1,TRBD1,NA,15,TRBV10-3,TGTGCCATCAGTGAGTCGCAGGGGGTGAACACTGAAGCTTTCTTT,CAISESQGVNTEAFF
TRBJ2-1,NA,many,13,TRBV12-3/TRBV12-4,TGTGCCAGCAGTTTAGCTAGTTACAATGAGCAGTTCTTC,CASSLASYNEQFF